This entry lists 8 T cell receptor beta chains sequenced from one sample in a study of blood T cell repertoires in COVID-19. Method: immunoSEQ multiplex PCR; TCRdb's copy keeps in-frame clones and lacks some. Of fewer than 300,000 clones detected, 83% appear once; the ten largest clones hold approximately 9%. Sequenced: peripheral blood. Source of these receptors: a woman aged 50 to 60 who had recovered from COVID-19.

This clone has more than one count but fewer than ten. V gene TRBV5-6 combines with J gene TRBJ2-7; 7 positions match TRBD1. The V gene end was trimmed by 4 bases and the J gene end by 3 bases; junction bases not matched to a gene: 13. Germline-derived CDR1 and CDR2 are SGHDT and YYEEEE. This CDR3 is built from 16 residues. The CDR3 DNA reads TGTGCCAGCAGCGAGACCGGGACAGACACTCGCTACGAGCAGTACTTC. Amino acid sequence: CASSETGTDTRYEQYF.

V gene TRBV7-3 combines with J gene TRBJ2-5; D gene unclear. The germline V gene encodes CDR1 SGHTA and CDR2 FQGTGA. The CDR3 is made up of 13 amino acids. V lost 0 bases to trimming and J lost 7 bases, with 9 bases between them. CDR3 sequence: CASSLTWASTQYF. Here the CDR3 DNA reads TGTGCCAGCAGCTTAACTTGGGCGTCGACCCAGTACTTC. Full variable domain (missing parts from reference TRBV7-3 and TRBJ2-5): GAGVSQTPSNKVTEKGKYVELRCDPISGHTALYWYRQSLGQGPEFLIYFQGTGAADDSGLPNDRFFAVRPEGSVSTLKIQRTERGDSAVYLCASSLTWASTQYFGPGTRLLVL.

V and J are TRBV30 and TRBJ1-1; D is undetermined. Germline V lookup: CDR1 GTSNPN, CDR2 SVGIG (reference sequence). This CDR3 spans 13 amino acids. V gave up 5 bases and J gave up 4 bases, with 14 bases separating them. The CDR3, as DNA: TGTGCCTGGCTATCATTTGGGAGCACTGAAGCTTTCTTT. It encodes CAWLSFGSTEAFF.

The chain uses TRBV5-4 and TRBJ2-7; D is undetermined. Trimming removed 0 bases at V and 1 base at J, with 11 bases between. CDR1 is SGHNT, CDR2 YYREEE, per germline (reference sequence). The CDR3 consists of 15 residues. The CDR3 here is CASSLGQSLSYEQYF. The CDR3 nucleotides are TGTGCCAGCAGCTTGGGGCAATCCTTATCCTACGAGCAGTACTTC.

The chain carries TRBV7-8 and TRBJ1-3; 7 nucleotides match TRBD1. Trimming removed 4 bases from V and 2 bases from J; junction bases left unmatched: 2. The CDR3 totals 14 residues. CDR1 and CDR2 (germline): SGHVS, FQNEAQ. The CDR3 DNA is TGTGCCAGCAGCTCGACAGGGACTGGAAACACCATATATTTT. The encoded protein is CASSSTGTGNTIYF.

This clone has only a few counts. The chain has TRBV7-2 and TRBJ2-1, with D maybe TRBD2 (6 bases). V was trimmed by 1 base and J by 5 bases, leaving 12 bases between them. The CDR3 covers 15 residues. Germline lookup yields CDR1 SGHTA and CDR2 FQGNSA. In nucleotides, the CDR3 is TGTGCCAGCAGCTTAGAAGGGACTTTGAACAATGAGCAGTTCTTC. It translates to CASSLEGTLNNEQFF.

This sequence joins TRBV5-1 and TRBJ1-1, with 9 bases identical to TRBD1. This CDR3 region has 16 residues. The germline gives CDR1 SGHRS, CDR2 YFSETQ. The J segment lost 4 bases and the V segment lost 5 bases, leaving 12 bases of the junction unmatched. In DNA form, the CDR3 reads TGCGCCAGCAGACTGACGGGACAGGGCATGAGCACTGAAGCTTTCTTT. It encodes CASRLTGQGMSTEAFF.

For the CDR3, the DNA is TGTGCCAGCAGTTCCCCTCCGGGGGGGCGGGAGACCCAGTACTTC. Translated, it gives CASSSPPGGRETQYF. This chain uses TRBV28 with TRBJ2-5; 8 nucleotides agree with TRBD2. This CDR3 region has 15 residues. From germline, CDR1 is MDHEN and CDR2 SYDVKM. The J segment lost 5 bases and the V segment lost 4 bases, leaving 9 bases of the junction unmatched. The full variable domain, with the rest looked up from reference TRBV28 and TRBJ2-5, is DVKVTQSSRYLVKRTGEKVFLECVQDMDHENMFWYRQDPGLGLRLIYFSYDVKMKEKGDIPEGYSVSREKKERFSLILESASTNQTSMYLCASSSPPGGRETQYFGPGTRLLVL.